The source of this T cell receptor beta chain is a study of Ad26.COV2.S vaccination and SARS-CoV-2 variants. V lost 6 bases and J lost 13; bases outside the gene matches: 10. Germline loops: CDR1 MNHEY, CDR2 SVGAGI. This CDR3 is 14 amino acids long. Treatment described: roughly 20 received Ad26.COV2.S at low or high dose, single or two shots; roughly five received placebo; per-sample allocation not given. Sampling was performed 63 days after the first vaccine or placebo injection. Libraries were prepared by immunoSEQ multiplex PCR; TCRdb keeps only in-frame clonotypes and omits some of them. The profile shows approximately 300,000 clones, 70% to 90% of them singletons.

The chain combines TRBV6-5 with TRBJ1-6; 9 positions agree with TRBD1. The source material was peripheral blood, sampled in a trial of Ad26.COV2.S vaccine versus placebo. The receptor comes from a person between 18 and 65 years old who received the Ad26.COV2.S COVID-19 vaccine or a placebo. The CDR3 loop is CASSPGQGISPLHF. The CDR3 DNA reads as TGTGCCAGCAGCCCCGGACAGGGGATCTCGCCCCTCCACTTT.